The 24 T cell receptor beta chains below come from one sample, sequenced in a study of CD8 T cells in Susac syndrome. Random hexamers served to reverse transcribe roughly 0.5 to 1 ug RNA. Each CDR3 protein is one row after TCRdb ran MiXCR on the immunoSEQ multiplex PCR reads. The sample lists 95,000 or so distinct CDR3 sequences, about 93% seen once, with around 0.34% in the top ten. Sequenced input: CD8+ T cells from PBMCs. The source of these receptors is a human donor in good health.

V and J are TRBV6-5 and TRBJ1-1; D remains ambiguous. The CDR3 length is 11 residues. Per the germline V gene, CDR1 is MNHEY and CDR2 is SVGAGI. V was trimmed by 5 bases and J by 6 bases, leaving 7 bases between them. CDR3 protein: CASSVGPEAFF. The CDR3 DNA is TGTGCCAGCAGTGTAGGCCCTGAAGCTTTCTTT.

The rearrangement links TRBV6-5 to TRBJ2-3, with 8 nucleotides matching TRBD2. Germline loops: CDR1 MNHEY, CDR2 SVGAGI. The CDR3 sequence is 16 residues long. J gave up 0 bases and V 2 bases, and 4 bases lay outside the gene matches. The CDR3 sequence is CASSYEAGGSTDTQYF. In DNA form, the CDR3 reads TGTGCCAGCAGTTACGAGGCGGGGGGTAGCACAGATACGCAGTATTTT.

This sequence joins TRBV12-5 and TRBJ2-5; D ambiguous. The CDR3 length is 16 residues. Germline CDR1 is LGHNT and CDR2 is FRNRAP. With 0 bases removed from V and 1 base from J, the gap between germline ends came to 12 bases. CDR3: CASGLVNTGPQETQYF. The CDR3 DNA follows: TGTGCTAGTGGTTTGGTGAACACCGGCCCCCAAGAGACCCAGTACTTC.

The CDR3 DNA is TGTGCCAGCAGCCAGGGGACTAGCGGCTCCTACGAGCAGTACTTC. As protein: CASSQGTSGSYEQYF. The rearrangement links TRBV3-1 to TRBJ2-7, with TRBD2 matching 11 bases. J gave up 0 bases and V 3 bases, and 1 base lay outside the gene matches. There are 15 residues in the CDR3. From germline, CDR1 is LGHDT and CDR2 YNNKEL (reference sequence).

The chain joins TRBV6-1 to TRBJ2-6; possibly TRBD1 for D (6 bases). Trimming took 5 bases from V and 0 from J, leaving 14 bases between them. Germline lookup yields CDR1 MNHNS and CDR2 SASEGT. The CDR3 runs 17 residues. The CDR3 DNA reads as TGTGCCAGCAGTCCGGGACATTTAAGCTCTGGGGCCAACGTCCTGACTTTC. Protein: CASSPGHLSSGANVLTF.

The chain has TRBV12-3 or TRBV12-4 and TRBJ2-3; D is unresolved. Trimming took 8 bases from V and 0 from J, leaving 9 bases between them. This CDR3 has 13 residues. The CDR3 reads CASGEESTDTQYF. In DNA form, the CDR3 reads TGTGCCAGCGGCGAGGAAAGCACAGATACGCAGTATTTT.

This clonotype was counted a single time. The J gene is TRBJ2-1, the V gene TRBV12-3 or TRBV12-4; 8 bases fit TRBD2. The CDR3 spans 15 residues. V gave up 7 bases and J gave up 7 bases; unmatched junction bases: 12. The CDR3 nucleotides read TGTGCCAGCACCCTGAGCGGGGGCTCAAGAAATGAGCAGTTCTTC. Residues: CASTLSGGSRNEQFF.

The chain combines TRBV12-3 or TRBV12-4 with TRBJ2-6; D is uncertain. V dropped 6 bases and J dropped 4 bases, with 7 bases sitting between them. This CDR3 has 13 amino acids. This CDR3 is CASRPQGANVLTF. CDR3 coding DNA: TGTGCCAGCAGGCCCCAGGGGGCCAACGTCCTGACTTTC.

The chain carries TRBV11-2 and TRBJ2-7; 8 nucleotides align to TRBD2. This CDR3 is built from 14 residues. Trimming at V came to 5 bases and at J to 7 bases, leaving 10 bases not matched to a gene. In germline, CDR1 is SGHAT, CDR2 FQNNGV. CDR3 nucleotide sequence: TGTGCCAGCAGCCGGGGGGGGATAGGAACTGAGCAGTACTTC. This gives the protein CASSRGGIGTEQYF.

J is TRBJ1-5 and V is TRBV19; D unresolved. Germline V gene data show CDR1 as LNHDA and CDR2 as SQIVND (reference sequence). The V end was cut by 3 bases, the J end by 6 bases, with 9 bases between. The length of the CDR3 is 13 residues. The CDR3 DNA is TGTGCCAGTAGTATCGGAGGGTTTCAGCCCCAGCATTTT. Translated: CASSIGGFQPQHF.

The chain is built from TRBV12-3 or TRBV12-4 and TRBJ1-2; D gene uncertain. The CDR3 runs 15 residues. Deletions cut 5 bases from V and 2 bases from J, with 15 bases between. The CDR3 DNA reads as TGTGCCAGCAGTACGATCCGGACCGGGAACTATGGCTACACCTTC. Protein: CASSTIRTGNYGYTF.

The chain employs TRBV29-1 and TRBJ1-3; no definite D call. The CDR3 spans 15 residues. The V end lost 3 bases, the J end lost 0 bases, and 12 bases lay between the germline ends. Germline CDR1 SQVTM, CDR2 ANQGSEA. The CDR3 loop reads CSVEDALISGNTIYF. The CDR3 DNA reads as TGCAGCGTTGAGGATGCGCTTATCTCTGGAAACACCATATATTTT.

The genes are TRBV27 and TRBJ2-7; TRBD1 matches 9 bases. In germline, CDR1 is MNHEY, CDR2 SMNVEV (reference sequence). The CDR3 is 15 amino acids. V trimming: 0 bases; J trimming: 5 bases; junction bases outside the gene matches: 5. The CDR3 region has the DNA TGTGCCAGCAGTTTATCCGGACAGGGGTCCCACGAGCAGTACTTC. The encoded protein is CASSLSGQGSHEQYF.

The rearrangement joins TRBV13 to TRBJ2-5; 11 bases are a match to TRBD1. Losses at the gene ends were 4 bases for V and 5 bases for J; bases not matched to a gene: 6. In germline, CDR1 is PRHDT, CDR2 FYEKMQ (reference sequence). The CDR3 consists of 15 residues. CDR3 sequence reads: CASSSGQGAKETQYF. The CDR3 DNA follows: TGTGCCAGCAGCTCTGGACAGGGGGCTAAGGAGACCCAGTACTTC.

The V gene is TRBV11-2, the J gene TRBJ2-2; the match to TRBD2 covers 14 bases. V dropped 5 bases and J dropped 5; count of bases not matched to a gene: 1. Germline V gene lookup returns CDR1 SGHAT and CDR2 FQNNGV. This CDR3 has 15 residues. Here the CDR3 reads CASSRTSGGTGELFF. CDR3 bases: TGTGCCAGCAGCCGGACTAGCGGGGGGACCGGGGAGCTGTTTTTT.

The CDR3 sequence: CASSFRTMNTEAFF. The CDR3 DNA reads TGTGCCAGCAGCTTCCGTACTATGAACACTGAAGCTTTCTTT. This chain joins TRBV7-8 and TRBJ1-1; unclear D gene. V lost 3 bases, J lost 0 bases, and 8 bases lay in between. This CDR3 contains 14 residues. Germline V gene data show CDR1 as SGHVS and CDR2 as FQNEAQ.

This chain uses TRBV4-2 with TRBJ2-5; tentative D call: TRBD1 (6 bases). The CDR3 is 14 residues long. Germline CDR1 reads LGHNA; CDR2 reads YNFKEQ. V shed 3 bases and J shed 3 bases, with 11 bases lying between them. CDR3 coding DNA: TGTGCCAGCAGCCACCTGGACAGAGAAGAGACCCAGTACTTC. Translated: CASSHLDREETQYF.

This clonotype came up a few times. The chain has TRBV12-5 and TRBJ2-7, with unresolved D. The V gene lost 3 bases and the J gene lost 3 bases, with 12 bases spanning the gap. Germline V gene data show CDR1 as LGHNT and CDR2 as FRNRAP. CDR3 length: 14 amino acids. CDR3 nucleotides: TGTGCTAGTGGTTTAGAAGGCAATCGCTACGAGCAGTACTTC. Translation: CASGLEGNRYEQYF.

CDR3 nucleotide sequence: TGTGCCAGCAGCGTAGGGCAGGGCTACACCTTC. Its protein is CASSVGQGYTF. The V gene is TRBV9, the J gene TRBJ1-2; D not certain. Trimming took 0 bases from V and 8 from J, leaving 5 bases between them. The CDR3 loop spans 11 amino acids. Germline assignment: CDR1 SGDLS and CDR2 YYNGEE.

This clonotype was counted a single time. V usage is TRBV19 and J usage is TRBJ1-1, with 8 bases matching TRBD1. The CDR3 runs to 17 residues. The V gene's germline CDR1 is LNHDA and CDR2 SQIVND (reference sequence). Losses at the gene ends were 5 bases for V and 3 bases for J; bases not matched to a gene: 14. DNA for the CDR3: TGTGCCAGTAGTTTCCCCTCACCGGGACAGGTGTACACTGAAGCTTTCTTT. This gives the protein CASSFPSPGQVYTEAFF. The whole variable domain, remainder taken from reference TRBV19 and TRBJ1-1, is DGGITQSPKYLFRKEGQNVTLSCEQNLNHDAMYWYRQDPGQGLRLIYYSQIVNDFQKGDIAEGYSVSREKKESFPLTVTSAQKNPTAFYLCASSFPSPGQVYTEAFFGQGTRLTVV.

The rearrangement uses TRBV4-1 and TRBJ2-5; no clear D. Trimming removed 0 bases from V and 5 bases from J, with 7 bases in between. Germline assignment: CDR1 MGHRA and CDR2 YSYEKL. The CDR3 sequence is 13 residues long. The CDR3 DNA is TGCGCCAGCAGCCAAGACCCTACGGAGACCCAGTACTTC. It yields the protein CASSQDPTETQYF.

This chain uses TRBV12-3 or TRBV12-4 with TRBJ1-6; no definite D call. The V gene lost 1 base and the J gene lost 1 base, with 5 bases spanning the gap. The CDR3 is 15 amino acids. The CDR3, as DNA: TGTGCCAGCAGTTTAGAGGGTTCCTATAATTCACCCCTCCACTTT. Translating gives CASSLEGSYNSPLHF.

The gene calls are TRBV9 and TRBJ1-1; D call uncertain. CDR1 and CDR2 from the germline V gene are SGDLS and YYNGEE. Between the trimmed V and J ends, which lost 0 bases and 1 base, there was a span of 10 bases. The CDR3 consists of 15 residues. CDR3 nucleotides: TGTGCCAGCAGCGTAGTACTCGGAGGGAACACTGAAGCTTTCTTT. Protein sequence: CASSVVLGGNTEAFF.

This sequence joins TRBV4-1 and TRBJ1-5; maybe TRBD1 (5 bases). Trimming stripped 4 bases from V and 6 bases from J, with 16 bases between. Germline loops: CDR1 MGHRA, CDR2 YSYEKL. The CDR3 loop spans 15 amino acids. The CDR3 protein is CASSPSEGWIQPQHF. The CDR3 region has the DNA TGCGCCAGCAGCCCCTCAGAGGGGTGGATTCAGCCCCAGCATTTT.